The 3 T cell receptor beta chains listed next were all sequenced from one sample in a study of blood T cells in healthy people across ages (dated by TCRdb to about 2015). Receptor amplification or capture employed 5' RACE. TCRdb records Illumina HiSeq 2500 as the sequencer. A second PCR of about 6 to 11 cycles was performed with a sample-barcoded 5' primer and a J-beta primer mix. The raw public data were reprocessed by TCRdb itself: fastp quality trimming at Q25, MiXCR clonotype calling, in-frame beta chains only. Rows are unified per CDR3 protein, each entry keeping the most common DNA and genes. A total of about 1.4 million distinct CDR3 sequences appear in this sample, almost 60% of them only once. The ten largest clones capture 6.5% to 8.5% of the sample. Sequenced material: blood. The receptors shown here come from a young man in good health.

V gene TRBV4-3 combines with J gene TRBJ2-7; 10 bases line up with TRBD2. The length of the CDR3 is 15 residues. V lost 5 bases and J lost 0; bases outside the gene matches: 4. CDR1 is LGHNA and CDR2 is YSLEER in the germline V gene. CDR3 DNA sequence: TGCGCCAGCAGCGTTAGCGGGGGGCGCTCCTACGAGCAGTACTTC. This sequence encodes CASSVSGGRSYEQYF.

V is TRBV7-9 and J is TRBJ2-7; D possibly uses TRBD1 or TRBD2 (5 bases each). The J call may not be correct, given that the DNA end is closer to TRBJ2-1. CDR1 and CDR2 from the germline V gene are SEHNR and FQNEAQ (reference sequence). CDR3 length: 15 amino acids. The CDR3 sequence: CASKLGDVGLGEQFF. The CDR3 DNA follows: TGTGCCAGCAAATTGGGGGACGTGGGGCTAGGTGAGCAGTTCTTC.

This rearrangement joins TRBV27 to TRBJ2-4; 10 nucleotides agree with TRBD1. Germline lookup yields CDR1 MNHEY and CDR2 SMNVEV (reference sequence). The CDR3 consists of 16 residues. Trimming at V came to 6 bases and at J to 8 bases, leaving 13 bases not matched to a gene. Here the CDR3 reads CASRTKRGQGYDIQYF. The DNA of the CDR3 is TGTGCCAGCAGAACAAAAAGGGGACAGGGGTATGACATTCAGTACTTC.